A single sample is the source of the 29 T cell receptor beta chains below, sequenced in a study of cytomegalovirus exposure and HLA in healthy donors. This PCR relied on a set of 60 Vbeta primers and 13 Jbeta primers. TCRdb's copy holds only in-frame clones and misses some; the assay was immunoSEQ multiplex PCR. The sample records about 140,000 clones, roughly 75% being singletons. Sequencing was done on a sample of PBMCs. These receptors all come from a middle-aged man in good health and CMV-seronegative.

This rearrangement joins TRBV27 to TRBJ1-5, with D unresolved. The germline V and J ends were trimmed by 3 bases and 4 bases, with 4 bases remaining between them. The CDR3 has 12 amino acids. The germline V gene encodes CDR1 MNHEY and CDR2 SMNVEV (reference sequence). The CDR3 region has the DNA TGTGCCAGCAGTTTTTTAAATCAGCCCCAGCATTTT. This codes for CASSFLNQPQHF.

The chain uses TRBV7-2 and TRBJ2-7, with 14 bases that match TRBD2. The V and J ends lost 5 bases and 2 bases, in that order; junction bases with no gene match: 2. Germline values: CDR1 SGHTA, CDR2 FQGNSA. CDR3 length: 15 residues. The CDR3 reads CASSPTSGGAYEQYF. CDR3 bases: TGTGCCAGCAGCCCGACTAGCGGGGGGGCCTACGAGCAGTACTTC.

The chain uses TRBV7-2 and TRBJ2-5; 12 bases align to TRBD2. The CDR3 is made up of 16 amino acids. From germline, CDR1 is SGHTA and CDR2 FQGNSA. Trimming at V came to 3 bases and at J to 1 base, leaving 3 bases not matched to a gene. CDR3 protein: CASSFRLAGVQETQYF. The CDR3 DNA reads TGTGCCAGCAGCTTCCGACTAGCGGGGGTCCAAGAGACCCAGTACTTC.

The chain combines TRBV28 with TRBJ2-1, with a tentative D call TRBD1 (6 bases). With 5 bases removed from V and 10 bases from J, the gap between germline ends came to 15 bases. This CDR3 spans 13 amino acids. The V gene's germline CDR1 is MDHEN and CDR2 SYDVKM. As DNA, the CDR3 is TGTGCCAGCAGTCCCCCGGACAGTAGGGAGCAGTTCTTC. Translated: CASSPPDSREQFF.

In its sample, this clone was seen once. The rearrangement uses TRBV28 and TRBJ2-1; D is unresolved. This CDR3 is 14 amino acids long. V lost 4 bases and J lost 5, with 12 bases in between. CDR1 is MDHEN, CDR2 SYDVKM, per germline. The CDR3 region has the DNA TGTGCCAGCAGTTCAGGATTTACTGACAATGAGCAGTTCTTC. Protein: CASSSGFTDNEQFF. The whole variable domain, remainder taken from reference TRBV28 and TRBJ2-1, is DVKVTQSSRYLVKRTGEKVFLECVQDMDHENMFWYRQDPGLGLRLIYFSYDVKMKEKGDIPEGYSVSREKKERFSLILESASTNQTSMYLCASSSGFTDNEQFFGPGTRLTVL.

The V and J genes are TRBV14 and TRBJ2-7; TRBD1 aligns across 8 bases. Germline loops: CDR1 SGHDN, CDR2 FVKESK. This CDR3 region has 16 residues. Unmatched junction bases numbered 11, after V lost 3 bases and J lost 4 bases. The CDR3 DNA follows: TGTGCCAGCAGCCATCTGGACAGGGCCAACAAGTACGAGCAGTACTTC. Translation gives CASSHLDRANKYEQYF. Full variable domain (remainder filled in from reference TRBV14 and TRBJ2-7): EAGVTQFPSHSVIEKGQTVTLRCDPISGHDNLYWYRRVMGKEIKFLLHFVKESKQDESGMPNNRFLAERTGGTYSTLKVQPAELEDSGVYFCASSHLDRANKYEQYFGPGTRLTVT.

The V and J genes are TRBV7-3 and TRBJ1-1; TRBD1 aligns across 7 bases. CDR3 length equals 14 residues. Germline assignment: CDR1 SGHTA and CDR2 FQGTGA. Trimming at V came to 4 bases and at J to 1 base, leaving 3 bases not matched to a gene. The CDR3 loop reads CASSSGQANTEAFF. CDR3 nucleotide sequence: TGTGCCAGCAGCTCAGGACAGGCGAACACTGAAGCTTTCTTT.

V gene TRBV4-3 combines with J gene TRBJ2-5; 11 nucleotides agree with TRBD2. This CDR3 is 16 amino acids long. Germline CDR1 reads LGHNA; CDR2 reads YSLEER. Germline trimming cut 0 bases from V and 5 bases from J; bases unmatched to any gene: 5. CDR3 sequence (DNA): TGCGCCAGCAGCCAAGATCCCCCTAGCGGGGGGGAGACCCAGTACTTC. It is translated as CASSQDPPSGGETQYF.

The genes are TRBV10-3 and TRBJ1-4; 7 bases fit TRBD1. V shed 6 bases, J shed 5 bases, and the junction held 9 bases outside the gene matches. CDR3 length: 15 amino acids. Germline values: CDR1 ENHRY, CDR2 SYGVKD. The CDR3 DNA is TGTGCCATCAGAGCCTCCGGGACAGACAATGAAAAACTGTTTTTT. This codes for CAIRASGTDNEKLFF.

The chain joins TRBV15 to TRBJ2-5, with TRBD2 as a possible D gene (5 bases). From germline, CDR1 is LNHNV and CDR2 YYDKDF (reference sequence). The V end was cut by 0 bases, the J end by 5 bases, with 19 bases between. The CDR3 consists of 17 residues. The CDR3 is CATSRDSRQNRGETQYF. The CDR3 DNA is TGTGCCACCAGCAGAGATTCGAGACAAAATAGAGGGGAGACCCAGTACTTC.

This clone has only a few counts. V usage is TRBV27 and J usage is TRBJ2-7; D remains unclear. The CDR3 consists of 14 residues. The V gene's germline CDR1 is MNHEY and CDR2 SMNVEV (reference sequence). V lost 2 bases and J lost 2, with 10 bases in between. The CDR3 protein is CASSLSQLAYEQYF. The DNA of the CDR3 is TGTGCCAGCAGTTTAAGTCAGCTAGCCTACGAGCAGTACTTC.

The chain is built from TRBV10-1 and TRBJ1-5, with D possibly matching TRBD1 (6 bases). The CDR3 has 14 residues. Trimming left V 10 bases short and J 6 bases short, with 19 bases between. The germline CDR1 and CDR2 sequences are WNHNN and SYGVQD (reference sequence). In DNA form, the CDR3 reads TGCGCCAACCTGAGGACAGAACCAGGTCAGCCCCAGCATTTT. It encodes CANLRTEPGQPQHF.

The CDR3 is CASQGATYEQYF. The CDR3 bases are TGTGCCAGCCAGGGTGCGACCTACGAGCAGTACTTC. V and J are TRBV28 and TRBJ2-7; D might be TRBD1 (5 bases). V was trimmed by 8 bases and J by 2 bases, leaving 10 bases between them. The CDR3 length is 12 residues. Per the germline V gene, CDR1 is MDHEN and CDR2 is SYDVKM.

This chain joins TRBV28 and TRBJ1-1; D ambiguous. The CDR3 has 13 amino acids. Germline V gene data show CDR1 as MDHEN and CDR2 as SYDVKM. V lost 2 bases and J 1 base, leaving 5 bases between the germline ends. The CDR3 loop reads CASSLVKNTEAFF. The CDR3 region has the DNA TGTGCCAGCAGTTTAGTCAAGAACACTGAAGCTTTCTTT.

This clone was detected a few times. This chain joins TRBV2 and TRBJ1-2, with 7 bases that match TRBD1. The germline V gene has CDR1 SNHLY and CDR2 FYNNEI. The CDR3 covers 12 residues. Germline trimming cut 6 bases from V and 8 bases from J; bases unmatched to any gene: 6. This CDR3 reads CASRDRTNGYTF. CDR3 in DNA: TGTGCCAGCAGGGACAGGACAAACGGCTACACCTTC.

The sample holds a few counts of this clone. The chain links TRBV6-4 to TRBJ2-7; TRBD1 matches at 8 bases. Germline CDR1 and CDR2: MRHNA and SNTAGT. The CDR3 is 14 amino acids. CDR3 bases: TGTCCCCACGAGGGAGTTCGGACAGGGCGCGAGCAGTACTTC. It is translated as CPHEGVRTGREQYF.

The chain employs TRBV6-1 and TRBJ2-4, with D hard to call. The germline V gene has CDR1 MNHNS and CDR2 SASEGT. This CDR3 contains 14 residues. V was shortened by 6 bases and J by 1 base, with 10 bases between the two germline ends. CDR3 bases: TGTGCCAGCAGCCCCAGGTTCGCCAAAAACATTCAGTACTTC. This gives the protein CASSPRFAKNIQYF.

The chain is built from TRBV29-1 and TRBJ1-2; unclear D gene. CDR3 length: 13 residues. CDR1 is SQVTM, CDR2 ANQGSEA, per germline. V gave up 7 bases and J gave up 3 bases, with 15 bases separating them. As DNA, the CDR3 is TGCAGCGCTTTTCCGAGCGTCGACTATGGCTACACCTTC. This sequence encodes CSAFPSVDYGYTF.

This chain connects TRBV7-8 to TRBJ1-3; possible D gene TRBD1, 6 bases. Germline assignment: CDR1 SGHVS and CDR2 FQNEAQ. V shed 3 bases and J shed 2 bases, with 11 bases lying between them. The CDR3 loop spans 15 amino acids. CDR3 bases: TGTGCCAGCAGCTTCCACAGGGTCCCTGGAAACACCATATATTTT. Residues: CASSFHRVPGNTIYF.

The chain is built from TRBV9 and TRBJ2-3, with D perhaps TRBD1 (6 bases). The CDR3 is 14 residues long. Germline CDR1 reads SGDLS; CDR2 reads YYNGEE. V lost 0 bases, J lost 6 bases, and 11 bases lay in between. The CDR3 DNA sequence: TGTGCCAGCAGCGTAGGAGACAGGCTGGATACGCAGTATTTT. Amino acids: CASSVGDRLDTQYF.

This clone was detected only once. The chain has TRBV2 and TRBJ2-4; a possible D gene is TRBD1 (5 bases). The CDR3 is 14 residues long. With 5 bases removed from V and 5 bases from J, the gap between germline ends came to 13 bases. Germline V lookup: CDR1 SNHLY, CDR2 FYNNEI. CDR3 DNA: TGTGCCAGCAGTACGCAGGGTGTGGAAAACATTCAGTACTTC. Its protein product is CASSTQGVENIQYF.

The chain uses TRBV9 and TRBJ1-1; 11 bases line up with TRBD1. CDR1 and CDR2 (germline): SGDLS, YYNGEE. Trimming at V came to 4 bases and at J to 5 bases, leaving 10 bases not matched to a gene. The CDR3 is made up of 16 amino acids. DNA of the CDR3: TGTGCCAGCAGCTTCAATGAGGACAGGGGGCGTACTGAAGCTTTCTTT. This gives the protein CASSFNEDRGRTEAFF.

Regarding this clone: Additional DNA sequences in this sample encode the identical CDR3. The V call is TRBV5-1, the J call TRBJ1-1; D is undetermined. CDR1 is SGHRS and CDR2 is YFSETQ in the germline V gene. The V gene lost 0 bases and the J gene lost 5 bases, with 8 bases spanning the gap. CDR3 length: 13 residues. CDR3 amino acids: CASSLGGGTEAFF. CDR3 bases: TGCGCCAGCAGCTTGGGGGGAGGGACTGAAGCTTTCTTT.

CDR3 sequence: CAWGRGTNTEAFF. The CDR3 region has the DNA TGTGCCTGGGGCCGGGGGACGAACACTGAAGCTTTCTTT. The chain links TRBV30 to TRBJ1-1, with a tentative D call TRBD1 (5 bases). The CDR3 loop spans 13 amino acids. Trimming removed 5 bases from V and 1 base from J, with 11 bases in between. The V gene's germline CDR1 is GTSNPN and CDR2 SVGIG (reference sequence).

The chain is built from TRBV6-1 and TRBJ2-3, with 10 bases matching TRBD1. This CDR3 is built from 15 residues. V trimming: 3 bases; J trimming: 4 bases; junction bases outside the gene matches: 4. In germline, CDR1 is MNHNS, CDR2 SASEGT. CDR3 in amino acids: CASSEGQGRPDTQYF. In DNA form, the CDR3 reads TGTGCCAGCAGTGAGGGACAGGGGCGGCCAGATACGCAGTATTTT.

The chain couples TRBV30 to TRBJ1-5; the D is unclear. Germline assignment: CDR1 GTSNPN and CDR2 SVGIG (reference sequence). Trimming stripped 0 bases from V and 3 bases from J, with 18 bases between. The CDR3 extends over 17 amino acids. The CDR3 sequence is CAWSVTLGSGANQPQHF. CDR3 DNA: TGTGCCTGGAGTGTTACACTAGGGAGCGGAGCCAATCAGCCCCAGCATTTT. The full variable domain, its missing parts supplied by reference TRBV30 and TRBJ1-5, is SQTIHQWPATLVQPVGSPLSLECTVEGTSNPNLYWYRQAAGRGLQLLFYSVGIGQISSEVPQNLSASRPQDRQFILSSKKLLLSDSGFYLCAWSVTLGSGANQPQHFGDGTRLSIL.

The rearrangement joins TRBV6-6 to TRBJ2-2, with a weak D call TRBD1 (6 bases). Trimming pared 4 bases from V and 6 bases from J, leaving 18 bases between. This CDR3 region has 16 residues. Per the germline V gene, CDR1 is MNHNY and CDR2 is SVGAGI (reference sequence). The CDR3 here is CASSSPNREGAGELFF. CDR3 DNA: TGTGCCAGCAGTTCTCCTAACAGGGAAGGGGCCGGGGAGCTGTTTTTT.

The J gene is TRBJ2-1, the V gene TRBV12-5; TRBD2 aligns across 14 bases. The CDR3 runs to 17 residues. Germline values: CDR1 LGHNT, CDR2 FRNRAP. After removal of 3 bases from V and 2 bases from J, the junction contained 3 bases not matched to a gene. CDR3 nucleotides: TGTGCTAGTGGTTTTAGACTAGCGGGGGGGACCTACAATGAGCAGTTCTTC. As protein: CASGFRLAGGTYNEQFF.

The V gene is TRBV5-1, the J gene TRBJ1-5; 7 bases match TRBD1. Germline V gene sequence: CDR1 SGHRS, CDR2 YFSETQ. CDR3 size: 14 residues. V dropped 3 bases and J dropped 4; count of bases not matched to a gene: 4. Written as DNA, the CDR3 is TGCGCCAGCAGCTGGGACAGTTCGAATCAGCCCCAGCATTTT. This gives the protein CASSWDSSNQPQHF.